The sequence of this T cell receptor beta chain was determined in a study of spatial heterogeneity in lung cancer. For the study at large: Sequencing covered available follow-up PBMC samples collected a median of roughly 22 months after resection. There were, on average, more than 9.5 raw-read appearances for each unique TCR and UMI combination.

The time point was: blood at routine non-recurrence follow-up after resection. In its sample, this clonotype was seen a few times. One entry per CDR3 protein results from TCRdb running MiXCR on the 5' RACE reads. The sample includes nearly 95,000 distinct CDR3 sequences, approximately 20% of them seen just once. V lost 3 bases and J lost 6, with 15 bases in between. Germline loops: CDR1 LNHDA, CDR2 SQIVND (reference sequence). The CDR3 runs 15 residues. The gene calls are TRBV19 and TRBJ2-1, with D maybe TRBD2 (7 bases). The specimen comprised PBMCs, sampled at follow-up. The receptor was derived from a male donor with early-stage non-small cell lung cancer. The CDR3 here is CASSIDFGGLNEQFF. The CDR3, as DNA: TGTGCCAGTAGTATTGATTTCGGGGGGCTCAATGAGCAGTTCTTC.